The rows below give T cell receptor beta chains drawn from one sample of a study of T cells in Graves' hyperthyroidism and ophthalmopathy. TCRdb itself ran the multiplex PCR reads through MiXCR, one entry per CDR3 protein. The profile shows fewer than 800,000 distinct CDR3 sequences, about 15% of them singletons. Sequenced: blood. Source of these receptors: a man in his late teens or twenties with Graves' hyperthyroidism. The CDR3 runs from the conserved cysteine through the conserved F or W. Fields, in order: CDR3 DNA, CDR3 protein, D gene, V gene, J gene, clone size. D genes are given only for firm matches. Expanded clones get a size class; other rows say once, few or many, or leave the size out.

cdr3_nt: TGTGCCACCAGCGAGGACAGGGTCCAAGAGACCCAGTACTTC; cdr3_aa: CATSEDRVQETQYF; d_call: TRBD1; v_call: TRBV15; j_call: TRBJ2-5; clone_size: .
cdr3_nt: TGTGCCACAATGAGCTCCTACGAGCAGTACTTC; cdr3_aa: CATMSSYEQYF; d_call: .; v_call: TRBV10-3; j_call: TRBJ2-7; clone_size: many
cdr3_nt: TGTGCCACCAGTGATTTGGGCAGGGGGCATGACGGGGAGCTGTTTTTT; cdr3_aa: CATSDLGRGHDGELFF; d_call: TRBD1; v_call: TRBV24-1; j_call: TRBJ2-2; clone_size: .
cdr3_nt: TGTGCCAGCAGCTTAAGTCAAGGACAGCAGTCCGACGAGCAGTACTTC; cdr3_aa: CASSLSQGQQSDEQYF; d_call: .; v_call: TRBV7-9; j_call: TRBJ2-7; clone_size: .
cdr3_nt: TGTGCCACCAGTTCGGACAGGTCACCCAATCAGCCCCAGCATTTT; cdr3_aa: CATSSDRSPNQPQHF; d_call: TRBD1; v_call: TRBV15; j_call: TRBJ1-5; clone_size: .
cdr3_nt: TGTGCCAGCAGCTTACCACGCCGACTAGCGGGAGGGCGGAATGAGCAGTTCTTC; cdr3_aa: CASSLPRRLAGGRNEQFF; d_call: TRBD2; v_call: TRBV7-9; j_call: TRBJ2-1; clone_size: many
cdr3_nt: TGTGCCAGCAGCCGGGGGAGCGGGAGGGCTGAGCAGTTCTTC; cdr3_aa: CASSRGSGRAEQFF; d_call: TRBD2; v_call: TRBV6-1; j_call: TRBJ2-1; clone_size: many
cdr3_nt: TGTGCCTGGAGTGCATACGACAGCACTGAAGCTTTCTTT; cdr3_aa: CAWSAYDSTEAFF; d_call: .; v_call: TRBV30; j_call: TRBJ1-1; clone_size: .
cdr3_nt: TGTGCCAGCGGGGGGACGGCCACCGGGGAGCTGTTTTTT; cdr3_aa: CASGGTATGELFF; d_call: .; v_call: TRBV28; j_call: TRBJ2-2; clone_size: many
cdr3_nt: TGTGCCAGCCAAAAAGGAGGGAGGGCCTACAATGAGCAGTTCTTC; cdr3_aa: CASQKGGRAYNEQFF; d_call: TRBD2; v_call: TRBV3-1; j_call: TRBJ2-1; clone_size: few
cdr3_nt: TGTGCCAGCAGCGTAGTTGACGGGAGGGGCACAGATACGCAGTATTTT; cdr3_aa: CASSVVDGRGTDTQYF; d_call: TRBD2; v_call: TRBV9; j_call: TRBJ2-3; clone_size: .
cdr3_nt: TGCAGCGCTGACAAGCGGGAGGGGTACAATGAGCAGTTCTTC; cdr3_aa: CSADKREGYNEQFF; d_call: TRBD2; v_call: TRBV29-1; j_call: TRBJ2-1; clone_size: .
cdr3_nt: TGTGCCAGCAGTCCCCTCCCCCGGGTTGTAAACAATGAGCAGTTCTTC; cdr3_aa: CASSPLPRVVNNEQFF; d_call: .; v_call: TRBV12-3/TRBV12-4; j_call: TRBJ2-1; clone_size: .
cdr3_nt: TGTGCCAGCAGCTTAGAGGGGACGACCTGGTACTTC; cdr3_aa: CASSLEGTTWYF; d_call: .; v_call: TRBV11-2; j_call: TRBJ2-5; clone_size: .
cdr3_nt: TGTGCCAGCGGAAGGCAGAACAGGGGGCGGGGTCAGCCCCAGCATTTT; cdr3_aa: CASGRQNRGRGQPQHF; d_call: TRBD1; v_call: TRBV27; j_call: TRBJ1-5; clone_size: many
cdr3_nt: TGTGCCAGTACTCCCGTGGTGAACACTGAAGCTTTCTTT; cdr3_aa: CASTPVVNTEAFF; d_call: .; v_call: TRBV19; j_call: TRBJ1-1; clone_size: few
cdr3_nt: TGTGCCAGCTGTGAGATCAGCTACGAGCAGTACTTC; cdr3_aa: CASCEISYEQYF; d_call: .; v_call: TRBV28; j_call: TRBJ2-7; clone_size: many
cdr3_nt: TGTGCCAGCAGTCTCCGGGAGGCGGGAGATACGCAGTATTTT; cdr3_aa: CASSLREAGDTQYF; d_call: TRBD2; v_call: TRBV6-1; j_call: TRBJ2-3; clone_size: many
cdr3_nt: TGTGCCAGCGCTATCAGGGACGCGAACACCGGGGAGCTGTTTTTT; cdr3_aa: CASAIRDANTGELFF; d_call: .; v_call: TRBV18; j_call: TRBJ2-2; clone_size: .
cdr3_nt: TGTGCCAGCAGTTTTAGCGGGAGTTGGACCGAAAACATTCAGTGCTTC; cdr3_aa: CASSFSGSWTENIQCF; d_call: TRBD2; v_call: TRBV28; j_call: TRBJ2-4; clone_size: .
cdr3_nt: TGTGCCAGCACCCCAGGGCAATCCTCTGGGGCCAACGTCCTGACTTTC; cdr3_aa: CASTPGQSSGANVLTF; d_call: .; v_call: TRBV7-9; j_call: TRBJ2-6; clone_size: .
cdr3_nt: TGTGCCAGCAGACGTGGGGGCGATGAGCAGTTCTTC; cdr3_aa: CASRRGGDEQFF; d_call: .; v_call: TRBV25-1; j_call: TRBJ2-1; clone_size: .
cdr3_nt: TGTGCCAGCAGCTTACCCCTTGGGGCCGATGGCTACACCTTC; cdr3_aa: CASSLPLGADGYTF; d_call: .; v_call: TRBV7-9; j_call: TRBJ1-2; clone_size: .
cdr3_nt: TGTGCCATCAGTGCAACACCGGGACACAGTAATGAAAAACTGTTTTTT; cdr3_aa: CAISATPGHSNEKLFF; d_call: .; v_call: TRBV10-3; j_call: TRBJ1-4; clone_size: few
cdr3_nt: TGCAGTGCTAGGGCGGGACAAGCCAAAAACATTCAGTACTTC; cdr3_aa: CSARAGQAKNIQYF; d_call: .; v_call: TRBV20-1; j_call: TRBJ2-4; clone_size: few
cdr3_nt: TGCGCCAGCAGCCACAATAGCGGGTTATCTTCCTACGAGCAGTACTTC; cdr3_aa: CASSHNSGLSSYEQYF; d_call: TRBD2; v_call: TRBV4-1; j_call: TRBJ2-7; clone_size: .
cdr3_nt: TGTGCCAGCTTTGAGGTCGGCACAGATACGCAGTATTTT; cdr3_aa: CASFEVGTDTQYF; d_call: .; v_call: TRBV28; j_call: TRBJ2-3; clone_size: few
cdr3_nt: TGTGCCAGCAGTGAAGTTGCGGCAGGAGGGGCAGATACGCAGTATTTT; cdr3_aa: CASSEVAAGGADTQYF; d_call: .; v_call: TRBV6-1; j_call: TRBJ2-3; clone_size: many
cdr3_nt: TGTCCCAGCTCACCACAACTAGCGGGAGGGATCTACGAGCAGTACTTC; cdr3_aa: CPSSPQLAGGIYEQYF; d_call: TRBD2; v_call: TRBV18; j_call: TRBJ2-7; clone_size: few
cdr3_nt: TGTGCCATCAGTGAAGGGCAGGGGGCTGGAGAGCAGTACTTC; cdr3_aa: CAISEGQGAGEQYF; d_call: TRBD1; v_call: TRBV10-3; j_call: TRBJ2-7; clone_size: .
cdr3_nt: TGTGCCATCAGTGAGTCGTCCACCCCTAGGACAGGGAAAATTGGCTACGCCTTC; cdr3_aa: CAISESSTPRTGKIGYAF; d_call: TRBD1; v_call: TRBV10-3; j_call: TRBJ1-2; clone_size: few
cdr3_nt: TGTGCCAGCAGTTCCGAGGGACAGCCCCAGCATTTT; cdr3_aa: CASSSEGQPQHF; d_call: .; v_call: TRBV28; j_call: TRBJ1-5; clone_size: many
cdr3_nt: TGCAGTGCTAGGAGGAGCCCCAGCTCCTACGAGCAGTACTTC; cdr3_aa: CSARRSPSSYEQYF; d_call: .; v_call: TRBV20-1; j_call: TRBJ2-7; clone_size: few
cdr3_nt: TGTGCCAGCAGTGGGGCCGAGCTTTACTTC; cdr3_aa: CASSGAELYF; d_call: .; v_call: TRBV2; j_call: TRBJ2-7; clone_size: many
cdr3_nt: TGTGCCAGCAGCTTAGATCAGGCTGGGGGGCAGTTCTTC; cdr3_aa: CASSLDQAGGQFF; d_call: .; v_call: TRBV7-8; j_call: TRBJ2-1; clone_size: many
cdr3_nt: TGCGCCAGCAGCTTGGACGGGTCTATGTACGAGCAGTACTTC; cdr3_aa: CASSLDGSMYEQYF; d_call: .; v_call: TRBV5-1; j_call: TRBJ2-7; clone_size: few
cdr3_nt: TGTGCCAGCAGCTTCACCTCCAACTACGAGCAGTACTTC; cdr3_aa: CASSFTSNYEQYF; d_call: .; v_call: TRBV11-2; j_call: TRBJ2-7; clone_size: few
cdr3_nt: TGCAGTGCTACCCCAGGGGGCAGTTCCTACGAGCAGTACTTC; cdr3_aa: CSATPGGSSYEQYF; d_call: TRBD1; v_call: TRBV20-1; j_call: TRBJ2-7; clone_size: .
cdr3_nt: TGTGCCAGCAGCCGTGGACTAGCGGAATACAATGAGCAGTTCTTC; cdr3_aa: CASSRGLAEYNEQFF; d_call: TRBD2; v_call: TRBV7-9; j_call: TRBJ2-1; clone_size: many
cdr3_nt: TGTGCCATCAGTGAGGAACGGACAACCATTAGGGATACGCAGTATTTT; cdr3_aa: CAISEERTTIRDTQYF; d_call: .; v_call: TRBV10-3; j_call: TRBJ2-3; clone_size: few
cdr3_nt: TGTGCCAGCAGCCAAGAAGGGCCGGGACATCCTGCCCGTGGGAATTCACCCCTCCACTTT; cdr3_aa: CASSQEGPGHPARGNSPLHF; d_call: .; v_call: TRBV4-2; j_call: TRBJ1-6; clone_size: .
cdr3_nt: TGTGCCAGCACTTACTCCTACGAGCAGTACTTC; cdr3_aa: CASTYSYEQYF; d_call: .; v_call: TRBV2; j_call: TRBJ2-7; clone_size: .
cdr3_nt: TGCAGCGTTGAAGGGCACAATGAGCAGTTCTTC; cdr3_aa: CSVEGHNEQFF; d_call: .; v_call: TRBV29-1; j_call: TRBJ2-1; clone_size: .
cdr3_nt: TGTGCCAGCAGTTTCCTTGGGACAACGAACACCGGGGAGCTGTTTTTT; cdr3_aa: CASSFLGTTNTGELFF; d_call: .; v_call: TRBV28; j_call: TRBJ2-2; clone_size: many
cdr3_nt: TGTGCCAGCCAATCTAGCGGGAGGGGCAGCCGGGATACGCAGTATTTT; cdr3_aa: CASQSSGRGSRDTQYF; d_call: TRBD2; v_call: TRBV10-3; j_call: TRBJ2-3; clone_size: few
cdr3_nt: TGTGCCAGCAGCGTAACTCCACTAGCCCATGAGCAGTTCTTC; cdr3_aa: CASSVTPLAHEQFF; d_call: .; v_call: TRBV9; j_call: TRBJ2-1; clone_size: .
cdr3_nt: TGTGCCAGCAGTTTTGGCAGGTCTGGGTCTGGGGCCAACGTCCTGACTTTC; cdr3_aa: CASSFGRSGSGANVLTF; d_call: .; v_call: TRBV28; j_call: TRBJ2-6; clone_size: .
cdr3_nt: TGTGCTAGTGGTTTGGTATATTGGGGGCTAGCGGGAGGTAACAATGAGCAGTTCTTC; cdr3_aa: CASGLVYWGLAGGNNEQFF; d_call: TRBD2; v_call: TRBV12-5; j_call: TRBJ2-1; clone_size: few
cdr3_nt: .; cdr3_aa: CASSPTLPFGAEQYF; d_call: .; v_call: TRBV9; j_call: TRBJ2-7; clone_size: few
cdr3_nt: TGTGCCACCAGTGATTTAAGCGGGGGTGGGGGGAGGGAAATAAATGAGCAGTTCTTC; cdr3_aa: CATSDLSGGGGREINEQFF; d_call: TRBD2; v_call: TRBV24-1; j_call: TRBJ2-1; clone_size: .
cdr3_nt: TGTGCCAGCGGGGTCTCTGGAAACACCATATATTTT; cdr3_aa: CASGVSGNTIYF; d_call: .; v_call: TRBV25-1; j_call: TRBJ1-3; clone_size: .
cdr3_nt: TGTGCCAGCAGTTCGGAGTCTAGCTGGTCCCCCACAGATACGCAGTATTTT; cdr3_aa: CASSSESSWSPTDTQYF; d_call: .; v_call: TRBV27; j_call: TRBJ2-3; clone_size: many
cdr3_nt: TGTGCCAGCAGTCTACGCGGACAGGGGGCCTCCGAGCGGTACTTC; cdr3_aa: CASSLRGQGASERYF; d_call: TRBD1; v_call: TRBV12-3/TRBV12-4; j_call: TRBJ2-7; clone_size: few
cdr3_nt: TGTGCCAGCTGGGACAGGGTTACAGATACGCAGTATTTT; cdr3_aa: CASWDRVTDTQYF; d_call: TRBD1; v_call: TRBV12-3/TRBV12-4; j_call: TRBJ2-3; clone_size: many
cdr3_nt: TGTGCCAGCAGTTTAGGCAGGGTGGGCGAGACCCAGTACTTC; cdr3_aa: CASSLGRVGETQYF; d_call: .; v_call: TRBV12-3/TRBV12-4; j_call: TRBJ2-5; clone_size: many
cdr3_nt: TGTGCCAGCAGCGCCCGTATCTACGAGCAGTACTTC; cdr3_aa: CASSARIYEQYF; d_call: .; v_call: TRBV11-2; j_call: TRBJ2-7; clone_size: many
cdr3_nt: TGCAGCGTTGACTCGGAGAGCTCCTACAATGAGCAGTTCTTC; cdr3_aa: CSVDSESSYNEQFF; d_call: .; v_call: TRBV29-1; j_call: TRBJ2-1; clone_size: many
cdr3_nt: TGTGCCAGCGGGAAAGCGGGAGGCGGGGACGAGCAGTACTTC; cdr3_aa: CASGKAGGGDEQYF; d_call: TRBD2; v_call: TRBV25-1; j_call: TRBJ2-7; clone_size: .